This TCR beta chain is from a study of blood T cells in healthy people across ages. Findings and caveats of the study: The long-lived group displayed more naive CD4+ cells, plus higher diversity, than the aged donors did.

This clonotype appeared a few times. Its target is unknown. It may be a read error: a sequence one base away is much more abundant. The CDR3 sequence is 16 residues long. Per germline, CDR1 SGHAT and CDR2 FQNNGV. The use of a sample-barcoded 5' primer and a J-beta primer mix characterized a second PCR of roughly 7 to 11 cycles. Every sample returned 3 million or more CDR3-containing paired-end reads. Via MiXCR, TCRdb re-called the 5' RACE reads, giving one row per CDR3 protein. This sample has around 900,000 distinct CDR3 sequences, with roughly 26% found just once. The sample consisted of blood. This sequence joins TRBV11-2 and TRBJ2-1; D gene unclear. TRBJ2-7 matches the DNA end more closely, so the J call is doubtful. The clonotype comes from a woman older than 75 in good health. CDR3 sequence: CASSLLRGPLYNEQYF. The CDR3 bases are TGTGCCAGCAGCTTATTGCGAGGACCACTCTACAATGAGCAGTACTTC.